This is a list of T cell receptor beta chains from one sample in a study of cytomegalovirus exposure and HLA in healthy donors. Assay used: immunoSEQ multiplex PCR; TCRdb lists only in-frame clones, some missing. The sample lists about 160,000 clones, about 77% occurring once. Material: PBMCs. The receptors were sampled from a man under 40 in good health and CMV-seronegative. Each CDR3 is given with its conserved first and last residue. The order of the fields is J gene, clone size, D gene, V gene, CDR3 DNA, CDR3 protein. The D gene is left open where the match is weak. Expanded clones are given a class, and other clones once, few, many or no size at all.

j_call: TRBJ1-6
clone_size: NA
d_call: NA
v_call: TRBV13
cdr3_nt: TGTGCCAGCAGCGCGAGGGATTCACCCCTCCACTTT
cdr3_aa: CASSARDSPLHF

j_call: TRBJ1-1
clone_size: NA
d_call: TRBD1
v_call: TRBV6-6
cdr3_nt: TGTGCCAGCAGTTACGGCGGACAGGGGGTCACTGAAGCTTTCTTT
cdr3_aa: CASSYGGQGVTEAFF

j_call: TRBJ2-3
clone_size: NA
d_call: NA
v_call: TRBV2
cdr3_nt: TGTGCCAGCCATTTGCGGGATAGCACAGATACGCAGTATTTT
cdr3_aa: CASHLRDSTDTQYF

j_call: TRBJ2-1
clone_size: NA
d_call: TRBD1
v_call: TRBV27
cdr3_nt: TGTGCCAGCAGTAGACAGGGGGGCTACTACAATGAGCAGTTCTTC
cdr3_aa: CASSRQGGYYNEQFF

j_call: TRBJ1-4
clone_size: once
d_call: NA
v_call: TRBV7-9
cdr3_nt: TGTTCCAGCAGCCCTCGGCAGGGGAATGAAAAACTGTTTTTT
cdr3_aa: CSSSPRQGNEKLFF

j_call: TRBJ2-5
clone_size: NA
d_call: NA
v_call: TRBV6-1
cdr3_nt: TGTGCCAGCAGTGATTCGGGGGGCGCTGAGACCCAGTACTTC
cdr3_aa: CASSDSGGAETQYF

j_call: TRBJ1-1
clone_size: NA
d_call: TRBD1
v_call: TRBV7-9
cdr3_nt: TGTGCCAGCAGCTCCTACAGGGGAATCACTGAAGCTTTCTTT
cdr3_aa: CASSSYRGITEAFF

j_call: TRBJ2-3
clone_size: NA
d_call: TRBD2
v_call: TRBV12-5
cdr3_nt: TGTGCTAGTGCCTTGCGGGGTAGCGGGAGTCAGCATACGCAGTATTTT
cdr3_aa: CASALRGSGSQHTQYF

j_call: TRBJ2-1
clone_size: NA
d_call: TRBD2
v_call: TRBV28
cdr3_nt: TGTGCCAGCATCAACCCCGGACTAGCGGGAAGGGGTGAGCAGTTCTTC
cdr3_aa: CASINPGLAGRGEQFF

j_call: TRBJ1-2
clone_size: NA
d_call: NA
v_call: TRBV5-6
cdr3_nt: TGTGCCAGCAGCGAAACCGGGACACCTACAATTCATGGCTACACCTTC
cdr3_aa: CASSETGTPTIHGYTF

j_call: TRBJ2-7
clone_size: NA
d_call: NA
v_call: TRBV6-5
cdr3_nt: TGTGCCAGCAGTGAGACTAGAACCCACGAGCAGTACTTC
cdr3_aa: CASSETRTHEQYF

j_call: TRBJ1-3
clone_size: NA
d_call: TRBD1
v_call: TRBV30
cdr3_nt: TGTGCCTGGAGAATGAAAGGGGGACAGGGTGTATACACCATATATTTT
cdr3_aa: CAWRMKGGQGVYTIYF

j_call: TRBJ2-7
clone_size: NA
d_call: NA
v_call: TRBV12-1
cdr3_nt: TGTGCCAGCAGCCGGACAGGGGAAGGTCCGGACGAGCAGTACTTC
cdr3_aa: CASSRTGEGPDEQYF

j_call: TRBJ2-2
clone_size: NA
d_call: TRBD1
v_call: TRBV7-9
cdr3_nt: TGTGCCAGCAGCGCGACAGGGGCGAACACCGGGGAGCTGTTTTTT
cdr3_aa: CASSATGANTGELFF

j_call: TRBJ1-2
clone_size: NA
d_call: TRBD1
v_call: TRBV14
cdr3_nt: TGTGCCAGCAGCCTCCCAGGACAGGGCTATGGCTACACCTTC
cdr3_aa: CASSLPGQGYGYTF

j_call: TRBJ2-2
clone_size: few
d_call: NA
v_call: TRBV14
cdr3_nt: TGTGCCAGCAGCCCTAAAGTCGGGATCCCCGGGGAGCTGTTTTTT
cdr3_aa: CASSPKVGIPGELFF